This T cell receptor beta chain was recorded in a study of tumor and adjacent non-tumor tissue in lung cancer. Study-level results: Top 100 clones took a larger repertoire share in normal lung. Patients with more diverse tumor TCRs had worse survival.

RNA was extracted from bulk tissue without any cell sorting. Germline values: CDR1 MNHNS, CDR2 SASEGT. The CDR3 spans 14 residues. Three rounds of nested PCR, following a modified ARM-PCR protocol, produced the TCRbeta library. Using its own MiXCR run on the multiplex PCR reads, TCRdb lists one record per CDR3 protein. The top ten clones hold 15% to 20% of a sample with 85,000 to 100,000 distinct CDR3 sequences, about 70% of them seen once. A note on this clonotype: Antigen unknown. One junction end disagrees with the germline gene, perhaps due to a read error.

Sequenced: lung tumor tissue. The rearrangement joins TRBV6-1 to TRBJ2-4; D not resolved. This TCR derives from a man in his fifties or sixties with non-small cell lung cancer. CDR3 DNA: TGTTCCAGCAGTGAAGAAAGTTACAGAAACATTCAGTACTTT. It translates to CSSSEESYRNIQYF.